Here is one TCR beta chain with its context. What it binds is unknown. This sample is part of a study of cytomegalovirus exposure and HLA in healthy donors. Background on the study: Later, an analysis reported that the 95 to 150 validation repertoires had used the same platform as the approximately 630 first-cohort repertoires. Whole-study findings and limits: Most TCR sequences proved rare, with some public TCRs found in many donors. TCR beta chains numbering 150 to 200 were designated cytomegalovirus-associated.

Using immunoSEQ multiplex PCR, the repertoire was profiled, and TCRdb retains in-frame clones only, with some absent. The profile covers 150,000 to 180,000 clones, with about 86% appearing a single time and about 22% taken by the ten largest. In germline, CDR1 is SGHTA, CDR2 FQGNSA. This CDR3 has 16 residues. The V and J ends lost 6 bases and 0 bases, in that order; junction bases with no gene match: 8. The chain couples TRBV7-2 to TRBJ1-1, with 9 nucleotides matching TRBD1. Material for sequencing was PBMCs. The sequence was obtained from a young man in good health and CMV-seropositive. CDR3 sequence (DNA): TGTGCCAGCAGATTACACTGGGACAGGGTGAACACTGAAGCTTTCTTT. Translation gives CASRLHWDRVNTEAFF. The full variable domain, its missing parts supplied by reference TRBV7-2 and TRBJ1-1, is GAGVSQSPSNKVTEKGKDVELRCDPISGHTALYWYRQSLGQGLEFLIYFQGNSAPDKSGLPSDRFSAERTGGSVSTLTIQRTQQEDSAVYLCASRLHWDRVNTEAFFGQGTRLTVV.